One sample yielded the 18 T cell receptor beta chains listed below, sequenced in a study of shared clonotypes between healthy human individuals. The protocol was immunoSEQ multiplex PCR, while the TCRdb copy is restricted to in-frame clones and leaves out a portion. Counted here are fewer than 650,000 clones, around 78% occurring once; the ten biggest clones make up around 11%. The sequenced sample consisted of PBMCs. The source is a woman aged 40 to 50 in good health. Some clones in this sample may be carry-over from other donors' samples.

Regarding this clone: Other DNA sequences in this specimen translate into the identical CDR3. The rearrangement uses TRBV5-1 and TRBJ2-5; D gene unclear. The J call is uncertain, as TRBJ2-7 better fits the DNA end. The germline V gene has CDR1 SGHRS and CDR2 YFSETQ. The CDR3 spans 13 residues. The CDR3 protein is CASSLGLPYEQYF. Here the CDR3 DNA reads TGCGCCAGCAGCTTGGGGCTCCCCTACGAGCAGTACTTC.

The chain employs TRBV5-4 and TRBJ2-1; no firm D call. Germline V gene lookup returns CDR1 SGHNT and CDR2 YYREEE (reference sequence). The CDR3 runs to 11 residues. Trimming took off 4 bases at V and 7 bases at J, with 6 bases between the two ends. The DNA for the CDR3 is TGTGCCAGCAGCGTCAAAAATGAGCAGTTCTTC. Encoded protein: CASSVKNEQFF.

This rearrangement joins TRBV11-2 to TRBJ2-5, with D perhaps TRBD1 (5 bases). V lost 1 base to trimming and J lost 1 base, with 10 bases between them. Germline CDR1 and CDR2: SGHAT and FQNNGV. The length of the CDR3 is 15 residues. CDR3 protein: CASSLAGQRQETQYF. The CDR3 bases are TGTGCCAGCAGCTTAGCAGGGCAGCGCCAAGAGACCCAGTACTTC.

This clone was picked up a small number of times. This clone may be a read error of a much larger clone one base away. The sample carries other DNA sequences with the same CDR3. CDR3 nucleotide sequence: TGTGCCAGCAGCTTAAACAGGGAAGAGACCCAGTACTTC. Translating gives CASSLNREETQYF. V gene TRBV7-3 combines with J gene TRBJ2-5; a possible D gene is TRBD1 (6 bases). In germline, CDR1 is SGHTA, CDR2 FQGTGA. The length of the CDR3 is 13 residues. Trimming stripped 1 base from V and 3 bases from J, with 6 bases between. The variable domain in full, completed from reference TRBV7-3 and TRBJ2-5, reads GAGVSQTPSNKVTEKGKYVELRCDPISGHTALYWYRQSLGQGPEFLIYFQGTGAADDSGLPNDRFFAVRPEGSVSTLKIQRTERGDSAVYLCASSLNREETQYFGPGTRLLVL.

As for this clone: This clone may be a read error of a much larger clone one base away. This rearrangement joins TRBV25-1 to TRBJ1-4; D gene uncertain. The CDR3 is 14 residues long. V was clipped by 4 bases and J by 7 bases, with 13 bases between them. CDR1 is MGHDK and CDR2 is SYGVNS in the germline V gene. CDR3: CASSVPEDSEKLFF. The CDR3 coding sequence is TGTGCCAGCAGTGTCCCAGAGGATAGTGAAAAACTGTTTTTT.

The rearrangement joins TRBV2 to TRBJ2-7; tentatively, D is TRBD2 (5 bases). This CDR3 is built from 14 residues. From germline, CDR1 is SNHLY and CDR2 FYNNEI. Deletions cut 4 bases from V and 3 bases from J, with 13 bases between. The CDR3 region has the DNA TGTGCCAGCAGTGTGGGAGCCACCTACTACGAGCAGTACTTC. This codes for CASSVGATYYEQYF.

This chain connects TRBV11-2 to TRBJ2-7; TRBD2 aligns across 9 bases. Germline-derived CDR1 and CDR2 are SGHAT and FQNNGV. V lost 4 bases and J lost 3; bases outside the gene matches: 7. There are 15 residues in the CDR3. CDR3 sequence reads: CASSWGASGNYEQYF. The CDR3 coding sequence is TGTGCCAGCAGCTGGGGGGCTAGCGGGAACTACGAGCAGTACTTC.

For this clone: At one of its ends the junction is not consistent with the germline gene, which may arise from a read error. This sample also contains other DNA sequences that code for the same CDR3. The V gene is TRBV6-5, the J gene TRBJ2-5; D possibly corresponds to TRBD1 (5 bases). Germline loops: CDR1 MNHEY, CDR2 SVGAGI. The CDR3 runs 14 residues. The CDR3 region is CATRQKRNQETQYF. The CDR3 bases are TGCGCCACCCGACAGAAAAGAAACCAAGAGACCCAGTACTTC.

The chain couples TRBV2 to TRBJ2-7; a weak D match, TRBD2 (5 bases). CDR1 is SNHLY, CDR2 FYNNEI, per germline. V was shortened by 6 bases and J by 3 bases, with 15 bases between the two germline ends. The CDR3 consists of 14 residues. The CDR3 DNA sequence: TGTGCCAGCAGACGCCCACTAGTTTTCTACGAGCAGTACTTC. This translates into CASRRPLVFYEQYF.

CDR3: CASSPRAPASSYEQYF. The DNA for the CDR3 is TGCGCCAGCAGCCCGCGGGCCCCGGCTAGCTCCTACGAGCAGTACTTC. The rearrangement links TRBV4-3 to TRBJ2-7; D is perhaps TRBD2 (5 bases). The CDR3 extends over 16 amino acids. V was pared by 4 bases and J by 0 bases, with 16 bases between. In germline, CDR1 is LGHNA, CDR2 YSLEER.

For this clone: A read error may account for a junction end that differs from germline. The V call is TRBV2, the J call TRBJ2-3; D gene uncertain. Germline V CDR1 and CDR2: SNHLY, FYNNEI. The CDR3 spans 11 residues. The CDR3 nucleotides read TGTGCCGGCAGTCTAGCAGATACGCAGTATTTT. Its translation: CAGSLADTQYF.

V gene TRBV28 combines with J gene TRBJ2-1, with 9 bases fitting TRBD2. The V gene end was trimmed by 6 bases and the J gene end by 2 bases; junction bases not matched to a gene: 8. Germline V CDR1 and CDR2: MDHEN, SYDVKM. The CDR3 is made up of 16 amino acids. CDR3 sequence (DNA): TGTGCCAGCAGCTCTAGCGGGAAATTCCCCTACAATGAGCAGTTCTTC. As protein: CASSSSGKFPYNEQFF.

The chain is built from TRBV5-4 and TRBJ2-7; D possibly corresponds to TRBD1 (5 bases). V lost 0 bases to trimming and J lost 5 bases, with 9 bases between them. Germline V gene lookup returns CDR1 SGHNT and CDR2 YYREEE (reference sequence). The CDR3 covers 13 residues. The CDR3 region has the DNA TGTGCCAGCAGCTTGGACCCAGGGAACGAGCAGTACTTC. Translated: CASSLDPGNEQYF.

In its sample, this clone was seen many times. This sequence joins TRBV28 and TRBJ2-3; D remains ambiguous. The germline V and J ends were trimmed by 5 bases and 1 base, with 13 bases remaining between them. Germline loops: CDR1 MDHEN, CDR2 SYDVKM. There are 15 residues in the CDR3. The CDR3 here is CASSTRPFRTDTQYF. CDR3 nucleotides: TGTGCCAGCAGTACACGACCATTCCGCACAGATACGCAGTATTTT.

The chain recombines TRBV7-9 with TRBJ2-7, with TRBD2 identical over 10 bases. Germline trimming cut 5 bases from V and 6 bases from J; bases unmatched to any gene: 7. This CDR3 is 14 amino acids long. Germline V lookup: CDR1 SEHNR, CDR2 FQNEAQ (reference sequence). The CDR3 sequence: CASSPSGSKSEQYF. For the CDR3, the DNA is TGTGCCAGCAGCCCTAGCGGGAGCAAGTCCGAGCAGTACTTC.

The rearrangement uses TRBV7-9 and TRBJ2-3; D possibly corresponds to TRBD1 (5 bases). Trimming cost V 4 bases and J 2 bases, with 7 bases left between them. Germline loops: CDR1 SEHNR, CDR2 FQNEAQ (reference sequence). This CDR3 is 13 amino acids long. Here the CDR3 reads CASSWGVTDTQYF. The CDR3 DNA is TGTGCCAGCAGCTGGGGCGTCACAGATACGCAGTATTTT.

Comments on this clone: Other DNA sequences in the sample encode the same CDR3. The chain recombines TRBV27 with TRBJ2-3; 11 bases agree with TRBD2. The CDR3 extends over 16 amino acids. The junction had 6 bases not matched to a gene; V was cut back by 4 bases and J by 3 bases. Germline V gene data show CDR1 as MNHEY and CDR2 as SMNVEV (reference sequence). CDR3 in DNA: TGTGCCAGCAGTTCTCCTCGACTAGCGGGGACAGATACGCAGTATTTT. Its translation: CASSSPRLAGTDTQYF.

This chain links TRBV7-9 with TRBJ1-2, with a weak D call TRBD1 (5 bases). Germline lookup yields CDR1 SEHNR and CDR2 FQNEAQ (reference sequence). V lost 4 bases and J lost 3, with 15 bases in between. This CDR3 is built from 15 residues. CDR3 loop: CASSWGPPQDYGYTF. CDR3 nucleotide sequence: TGTGCCAGCAGCTGGGGACCGCCCCAAGACTATGGCTACACCTTC.